The 23 T cell receptor beta chains listed next were all sequenced from one sample in a study of blood T cell repertoires in COVID-19. The method was immunoSEQ multiplex PCR; TCRdb's version includes in-frame clones alone and lacks a portion of them. The sample has about 80,000 clones; roughly 78% are singletons. The sequenced sample consisted of peripheral blood. These receptors came from a man in his sixties with acute or convalescent COVID-19.

The V gene is TRBV28, the J gene TRBJ1-3; perhaps TRBD1 as D (6 bases). The V and J ends lost 3 bases and 6 bases respectively, with 12 bases between them. The CDR3 extends over 14 amino acids. In germline, CDR1 is MDHEN, CDR2 SYDVKM. The CDR3 DNA is TGTGCCAGCAGTTTTGGACAGACAGTAAACACCATATATTTT. It translates to CASSFGQTVNTIYF.

V and J are TRBV28 and TRBJ2-7, with D tentatively TRBD2 (6 bases). The V gene's germline CDR1 is MDHEN and CDR2 SYDVKM. This CDR3 is 14 amino acids long. V lost 4 bases and J 0 bases, leaving 10 bases between the germline ends. CDR3 in amino acids: CASSSGSASYEQYF. The CDR3 DNA reads as TGTGCCAGCAGTTCCGGGAGCGCCTCCTACGAGCAGTACTTC.

The chain joins TRBV7-9 to TRBJ2-1; the D gene is possibly TRBD1 (5 bases). Trimming removed 5 bases from V and 7 bases from J, with 15 bases in between. The CDR3 is 14 amino acids. Per the germline V gene, CDR1 is SEHNR and CDR2 is FQNEAQ (reference sequence). The CDR3 spells CASSATLQGNEQFF. CDR3 bases: TGTGCCAGCAGCGCGACCCTTCAGGGTAATGAGCAGTTCTTC.

Here the CDR3 reads CASSQAGGTYEQYF. CDR3 coding DNA: TGCGCCAGCAGCCAAGCGGGAGGGACCTACGAGCAGTACTTC. The J gene is TRBJ2-7, the V gene TRBV4-1; 8 bases align to TRBD2. CDR3 size: 14 residues. V dropped 1 base and J dropped 2; count of bases not matched to a gene: 1. From germline, CDR1 is MGHRA and CDR2 YSYEKL.

This chain links TRBV7-2 with TRBJ2-7, with 7 bases identical to TRBD2. The CDR3 extends over 13 amino acids. CDR1 is SGHTA, CDR2 FQGNSA, per germline. V was clipped by 2 bases and J by 2 bases; unmatched bases: 0. CDR3 coding DNA: TGTGCCAGCAGCTTACTAGCGGCCTACGAGCAGTACTTC. It encodes CASSLLAAYEQYF.

The chain has TRBV5-1 and TRBJ1-1; D is ambiguous. CDR1 is SGHRS and CDR2 is YFSETQ in the germline V gene. The CDR3 has 14 residues. V was cut by 0 bases and J by 2 bases, with 8 bases left in between. The CDR3 is CASSLASENTEAFF. In nucleotides, the CDR3 is TGCGCCAGCAGCTTGGCCAGTGAAAACACTGAAGCTTTCTTT.

CDR3 sequence (DNA): TGTGCCAGCTCACCGGCTAGCGGGAGGGCCACGACCGGGGAGCTGTTTTTT. As protein: CASSPASGRATTGELFF. The genes are TRBV18 and TRBJ2-2, with 12 nucleotides matching TRBD2. J was trimmed by 5 bases and V by 3 bases; bases with no gene match: 7. The CDR3 has 17 amino acids. In germline, CDR1 is KGHSH, CDR2 LQKENI.

The rearrangement joins TRBV2 to TRBJ2-1; no clear D. Trimming left V 5 bases short and J 4 bases short, with 3 bases between. Germline V gene lookup returns CDR1 SNHLY and CDR2 FYNNEI. CDR3 length: 11 amino acids. For the CDR3, the DNA is TGTGCCAGCAGTCTATACAATGAGCAGTTCTTC. Translating gives CASSLYNEQFF.

J is TRBJ2-3 and V is TRBV12-3 or TRBV12-4; D unresolved. This CDR3 comprises 12 residues. V was cut by 1 base and J by 4 bases, with 3 bases left in between. The CDR3 protein is CASSLVADTQYF. CDR3 bases: TGTGCCAGCAGTTTAGTCGCAGATACGCAGTATTTT.

The rearrangement links TRBV6-2 or TRBV6-3 to TRBJ1-4, with TRBD1 identical over 7 bases. After removal of 6 bases from V and 5 bases from J, the junction contained 6 bases not matched to a gene. This CDR3 has 14 residues. Germline V gene lookup returns CDR1 MNHEY and CDR2 SVGEGT. Here the CDR3 reads CASSTRQGNEKLFF. The CDR3 region has the DNA TGTGCCAGCAGCACCCGACAGGGAAATGAAAAACTGTTTTTT.

The rearrangement joins TRBV6-1 to TRBJ2-4; TRBD1 matches at 9 bases. The CDR3 length is 15 residues. Per the germline V gene, CDR1 is MNHNS and CDR2 is SASEGT. V trimming: 3 bases; J trimming: 8 bases; junction bases outside the gene matches: 8. CDR3 sequence: CASSDRQGVLDIQYF. As DNA, the CDR3 is TGTGCCAGCAGTGATAGACAGGGGGTCCTGGACATTCAGTACTTC.

This clone was seen a single time. This rearrangement joins TRBV7-8 to TRBJ1-2, with TRBD1 matching over 11 bases. This CDR3 has 14 amino acids. The trim removed 1 base at V and 14 bases at J, leaving 9 bases unmatched. Germline lookup yields CDR1 SGHVS and CDR2 FQNEAQ. CDR3 amino acids: CASSLEDRGPRWTF. Written as DNA, the CDR3 is TGTGCCAGCAGCTTAGAGGACAGGGGGCCTCGTTGGACCTTC.

V and J are TRBV7-8 and TRBJ2-3; TRBD1 matches 9 bases. The CDR3 contains 16 residues. J lost 4 bases, V lost 5 bases, and 10 bases had no gene match. Germline V lookup: CDR1 SGHVS, CDR2 FQNEAQ. CDR3 residues: CASSSWGTGIADTQYF. CDR3 coding DNA: TGTGCCAGCAGCAGCTGGGGGACAGGGATAGCAGATACGCAGTATTTT. Using reference TRBV7-8 and TRBJ2-3 for the parts outside the CDR3, the full variable domain is GAGVSQSPRYKVAKRGQDVALRCDPISGHVSLFWYQQALGQGPEFLTYFQNEAQLDKSGLPSDRFFAERPEGSVSTLKIQRTQQEDSAVYLCASSSWGTGIADTQYFGPGTRLTVL.

The J gene is TRBJ2-3, the V gene TRBV15; tentative D call: TRBD1 (6 bases). The CDR3 sequence is 15 residues long. V lost 0 bases to trimming and J lost 4 bases, with 11 bases between them. Germline V gene sequence: CDR1 LNHNV, CDR2 YYDKDF (reference sequence). The CDR3 DNA reads as TGTGCCACCAGCAGAGATTCAGGGGTATCAGATACGCAGTATTTT. Amino acid sequence: CATSRDSGVSDTQYF.

The chain couples TRBV20-1 to TRBJ2-7; D is possibly TRBD2 (5 bases). Germline lookup yields CDR1 DFQATT and CDR2 SNEGSKA (reference sequence). The CDR3 covers 14 residues. V was trimmed by 3 bases and J by 2 bases, leaving 14 bases between them. CDR3 DNA: TGCAGTGCTAGTGGGCCGGGATCAACCTACGAGCAGTACTTC. As protein: CSASGPGSTYEQYF.

V and J are TRBV5-4 and TRBJ2-1, with TRBD2 as a possible D gene (6 bases). Trimming cost V 4 bases and J 6 bases, with 11 bases left between them. This CDR3 comprises 13 residues. Germline CDR1 is SGHNT and CDR2 is YYREEE (reference sequence). The DNA of the CDR3 is TGTGCCAGCAGCCGGGACTGGGGCAATGAGCAGTTCTTC. Protein sequence: CASSRDWGNEQFF.

This clone was observed once. The chain combines TRBV4-1 with TRBJ1-1, with D maybe TRBD1 (6 bases). The germline V gene has CDR1 MGHRA and CDR2 YSYEKL. V dropped 1 base and J dropped 4 bases, with 16 bases sitting between them. This CDR3 has 16 amino acids. In DNA, the CDR3 is TGCGCCAGCAGCCAAGTCGCTCTCAGGGGCTCCACTGAAGCTTTCTTT. This codes for CASSQVALRGSTEAFF.

Points on this clone: The junction departs from the called germline gene at one end, perhaps through a read error. The rearrangement joins TRBV28 to TRBJ1-3; the D is unclear. Germline V CDR1 and CDR2: MDHEN, SYDVKM. This CDR3 spans 13 amino acids. CDR3 amino acids: CASTLTSGDTIYF. CDR3 bases: TGTGCCAGCACCCTTACCAGTGGAGACACCATATATTTT.

The V call is TRBV6-2 or TRBV6-3, the J call TRBJ2-7; 13 bases line up with TRBD2. Trimming removed 5 bases from V and 7 bases from J; junction bases left unmatched: 8. The CDR3 totals 15 residues. CDR1 MNHEY and CDR2 SVGEGT come from the germline V gene. CDR3 nucleotides: TGTGCCAGCAGTAAGACTAGCGGGAGGTTAGGGGAGCAGTACTTC. Translation: CASSKTSGRLGEQYF.

The CDR3 spells CASSLGRGRTYEQYF. The CDR3 nucleotides are TGTGCCAGCAGCTTAGGTCGCGGGAGGACCTACGAGCAGTACTTC. The chain has TRBV7-2 and TRBJ2-7; TRBD2 agrees at 8 bases. V dropped 1 base and J dropped 2; count of bases not matched to a gene: 4. This CDR3 comprises 15 residues. Germline V CDR1 and CDR2: SGHTA, FQGNSA.

This chain uses TRBV28 with TRBJ1-6; 7 bases are shared with TRBD1. The germline gives CDR1 MDHEN, CDR2 SYDVKM. V lost 5 bases to trimming and J lost 7 bases; unmatched junction nucleotides: 8. The CDR3 extends over 15 amino acids. Written as DNA, the CDR3 is TGTGCCAGCAGTAGGGCCGACAGGGCAAATTCACCCCTCCACTTT. Protein sequence: CASSRADRANSPLHF.

This clone has a handful of counts. V and J are TRBV4-1 and TRBJ1-1; 7 positions match TRBD1. CDR1 MGHRA and CDR2 YSYEKL come from the germline V gene. The V and J ends lost 4 bases and 6 bases, in that order; junction bases with no gene match: 11. The CDR3 loop spans 15 amino acids. CDR3 in DNA: TGCGCCAGCAGCCGCGACAGGGAAGAATCATCTGAAGCTTTCTTT. Protein: CASSRDREESSEAFF.

This clone was recorded a few times. This chain's CDR3 is CASSLSLASPNEQFF. CDR3 DNA: TGTGCCAGCAGCCTCTCCCTAGCTTCTCCCAATGAGCAGTTCTTC. The chain has TRBV9 and TRBJ2-1; TRBD2 is a possible D gene (5 bases). Trimming took 4 bases from V and 6 from J, leaving 17 bases between them. The V gene's germline CDR1 is SGDLS and CDR2 YYNGEE. CDR3 length: 15 residues.